This T cell receptor beta chain was sequenced for a study of shared clonotypes between healthy human individuals. As regards this clone: What it recognizes is unknown.

Deletions cut 4 bases from V and 2 bases from J, with 15 bases between. Germline V gene lookup returns CDR1 MDHEN and CDR2 SYDVKM. The CDR3 length is 15 residues. Overall study results and limits: Compared with clonotypes that all four donors shared, non-shared clonotypes had lower generation probabilities.

The protocol was immunoSEQ multiplex PCR, while the TCRdb copy is restricted to in-frame clones and leaves out a portion. The sample records 730,000 or so clones, 55% to 75% being singletons. This TCR was sampled from a woman in her 30s in good health. Sequencing was performed on memory CD4+ T cells sorted from blood. Documented subset: CD45RA-negative fraction. The gene calls are TRBV28 and TRBJ2-7; no clear D gene. The CDR3 loop reads CASSYAWTATYEQYF. As DNA, the CDR3 is TGTGCCAGCAGTTATGCATGGACCGCGACCTACGAGCAGTACTTC.